Shown below are 26 T cell receptor beta chains from a single sample sequenced in a study of blood T cell repertoires in COVID-19. Clones were read by immunoSEQ multiplex PCR, and TCRdb kept only the in-frame ones, dropping some. In the table there are 500,000 to 600,000 clones, about 89% of which are singletons. Sequences were obtained from peripheral blood. These TCRs come from a woman aged 50 to 60 with COVID-19, enrolled during active disease.

This chain uses TRBV6-5 with TRBJ1-1, with D unresolved. This CDR3 is 13 amino acids long. The germline V and J ends were trimmed by 0 bases and 10 bases, with 12 bases remaining between them. In germline, CDR1 is MNHEY, CDR2 SVGAGI. The CDR3 is CASSYSGRERAFF. The CDR3 coding sequence is TGTGCCAGCAGTTACTCAGGCCGGGAGAGAGCTTTCTTT.

This clone appeared once. The chain has TRBV2 and TRBJ2-3; possible D gene TRBD2, 5 bases. Trimming pared 0 bases from V and 2 bases from J, leaving 15 bases between. Germline CDR1 SNHLY, CDR2 FYNNEI. The CDR3 extends over 17 amino acids. CDR3 sequence reads: CASSEARAVLYTDTQYF. CDR3 coding DNA: TGTGCCAGCAGTGAAGCGAGGGCGGTCTTATACACAGATACGCAGTATTTT.

The chain recombines TRBV3-1 (or the pseudogene TRBV3-2) with TRBJ1-5; TRBD1 aligns across 7 bases. This CDR3 comprises 15 residues. CDR1 is LGHDT and CDR2 is YNNKEL in the germline V gene (reference sequence). The trim removed 3 bases at V and 9 bases at J, leaving 11 bases unmatched. The CDR3 sequence is CASSHSQQGRGPQHF. CDR3 in DNA: TGTGCCAGCAGCCACAGCCAACAGGGGCGGGGGCCCCAGCATTTT.

This chain links TRBV9 with TRBJ2-3; a weak D match, TRBD1 (6 bases). The CDR3 sequence is 16 residues long. CDR1 and CDR2 (germline): SGDLS, YYNGEE. V was shortened by 4 bases and J by 3 bases, with 18 bases between the two germline ends. The CDR3 spells CASSSQGWGPTDTQYF. The CDR3 DNA reads TGTGCCAGCAGCTCCCAGGGGTGGGGGCCAACAGATACGCAGTATTTT.

This chain links TRBV27 with TRBJ2-3, with 15 bases aligning to TRBD2. The CDR3 is made up of 16 amino acids. Germline loops: CDR1 MNHEY, CDR2 SMNVEV (reference sequence). V trimming: 6 bases; J trimming: 4 bases; junction bases outside the gene matches: 5. For the CDR3, the DNA is TGTGCCAGCAGGGGACTAGCGGGGGGTGAGGCAGATACGCAGTATTTT. Translating it yields CASRGLAGGEADTQYF.

On this clone itself: Other DNA sequences in the sample encode the same CDR3. The J gene is TRBJ1-1, the V gene TRBV5-1; no clear D. The germline gives CDR1 SGHRS, CDR2 YFSETQ. This CDR3 has 13 amino acids. V was pared by 4 bases and J by 5 bases, with 12 bases between. The CDR3 reads CASSPGGRTEAFF. The CDR3 nucleotides read TGCGCCAGCAGCCCCGGAGGGAGGACTGAAGCTTTCTTT.

The chain uses TRBV6-4 and TRBJ1-2; 8 positions match TRBD1. Per germline, CDR1 MRHNA and CDR2 SNTAGT. This CDR3 is built from 14 residues. V trimming: 2 bases; J trimming: 8 bases; junction bases outside the gene matches: 7. The CDR3 loop is CASSDPTGVGGYTF. The CDR3 DNA is TGTGCCAGCAGTGACCCGACAGGGGTTGGAGGCTACACCTTC.

V gene TRBV19 combines with J gene TRBJ2-1, with TRBD1 identical over 8 bases. This CDR3 has 17 residues. The germline V gene encodes CDR1 LNHDA and CDR2 SQIVND (reference sequence). V was clipped by 5 bases and J by 1 base; unmatched bases: 10. In nucleotides, the CDR3 is TGTGCCAGTAGTTATATAGCGAGGACAGGGTCCTACAATGAGCAGTTCTTC. It yields the protein CASSYIARTGSYNEQFF.

The CDR3 coding sequence is TGTGCCTGGAGTCGCGGGACAGGGGACGAAAAACTGTTTTTT. Its protein product is CAWSRGTGDEKLFF. V is TRBV30 and J is TRBJ1-4; 10 bases align to TRBD1. V trimming: 2 bases; J trimming: 8 bases; junction bases outside the gene matches: 5. Per the germline V gene, CDR1 is GTSNPN and CDR2 is SVGIG (reference sequence). This CDR3 contains 14 residues.

This chain connects TRBV27 to TRBJ1-4; D may be TRBD1 (6 bases). Germline V lookup: CDR1 MNHEY, CDR2 SMNVEV (reference sequence). V lost 5 bases and J 1 base, leaving 11 bases between the germline ends. The CDR3 is 15 residues long. Here the CDR3 reads CASSRRTETNEKLFF. The CDR3 DNA reads TGTGCCAGCAGTAGGAGGACAGAAACTAATGAAAAACTGTTTTTT.

V is TRBV5-5 and J is TRBJ1-5; no clear D gene. The length of the CDR3 is 15 residues. Trimming took off 4 bases at V and 6 bases at J, with 17 bases between the two ends. Germline V CDR1 and CDR2: SGHKS, YYEKEE (reference sequence). Here the CDR3 reads CASSAGPLRVQPQHF. The CDR3 nucleotides are TGTGCCAGCAGCGCCGGGCCCCTGCGGGTTCAGCCCCAGCATTTT.

This chain joins TRBV12-3 or TRBV12-4 and TRBJ2-2; unclear D gene. The CDR3 extends over 13 amino acids. Deletions cut 5 bases from V and 6 bases from J, with 10 bases between. This chain's CDR3 is CASSPYLAGELFF. DNA for the CDR3: TGTGCCAGCAGTCCCTATTTGGCCGGGGAGCTGTTTTTT.

V usage is TRBV2 and J usage is TRBJ2-2; the match to TRBD1 covers 9 bases. This CDR3 contains 14 residues. With 7 bases clipped from V and 6 bases from J, the junction kept 6 bases outside the gene matches. CDR1 is SNHLY, CDR2 FYNNEI, per germline. The CDR3 DNA sequence: TGTGCCAGCACGGGACAGGGTGTCGCCGGGGAGCTGTTTTTT. Translating it yields CASTGQGVAGELFF.

The rearrangement uses TRBV4-1 and TRBJ2-3, with TRBD1 matching 7 bases. The J segment lost 2 bases and the V segment lost 5 bases, leaving 1 base of the junction unmatched. This CDR3 is built from 13 residues. CDR1 is MGHRA and CDR2 is YSYEKL in the germline V gene. The CDR3 protein is CASSRGPTDTQYF. CDR3 DNA sequence: TGCGCCAGCAGCAGGGGGCCCACAGATACGCAGTATTTT.

With regard to this clone: The same CDR3 is also encoded by other DNA sequences in this sample. The chain employs TRBV2 and TRBJ1-5; 7 nucleotides line up with TRBD1. This CDR3 comprises 13 residues. V shed 5 bases, J shed 4 bases, and the junction held 2 bases outside the gene matches. Germline values: CDR1 SNHLY, CDR2 FYNNEI. CDR3 DNA: TGTGCCAGCAGTCGGGACAGTAATCAGCCCCAGCATTTT. Encoded protein: CASSRDSNQPQHF. The full variable domain, rest sourced from reference TRBV2 and TRBJ1-5, is EPEVTQTPSHQVTQMGQEVILRCVPISNHLYFYWYRQILGQKVEFLVSFYNNEISEKSEIFDDQFSVERPDGSNFTLKIRSTKLEDSAMYFCASSRDSNQPQHFGDGTRLSIL.

The chain employs TRBV5-6 and TRBJ2-5, with TRBD2 matching 8 bases. J lost 1 base, V lost 2 bases, and 7 bases had no gene match. Germline CDR1 is SGHDT and CDR2 is YYEEEE. This CDR3 has 16 amino acids. CDR3 sequence (DNA): TGTGCCAGCAGCTTTTATTCGGGGGGGATCCAAGAGACCCAGTACTTC. The encoded protein is CASSFYSGGIQETQYF.

V is TRBV29-1 and J is TRBJ2-7; possible D gene TRBD2, 5 bases. The V gene's germline CDR1 is SQVTM and CDR2 ANQGSEA. CDR3 size: 12 residues. The germline V and J ends were trimmed by 4 bases and 4 bases, with 11 bases remaining between them. The CDR3 coding sequence is TGCAGCGTTGGGAGGAGAGCGTACGAGCAGTACTTC. Its translation: CSVGRRAYEQYF.

Turning to this clone: The sample contains more than one DNA sequence encoding this CDR3. The J gene is TRBJ2-7, the V gene TRBV19; D might be TRBD2 (6 bases). V was pared by 3 bases and J by 2 bases, with 11 bases between. Per germline, CDR1 LNHDA and CDR2 SQIVND (reference sequence). The CDR3 consists of 14 residues. DNA of the CDR3: TGTGCCAGTAGTATCGGAGGCGGGGCCTACGAGCAGTACTTC. This translates into CASSIGGGAYEQYF.

This clone was observed a few times. V gene TRBV3-1 (or the pseudogene TRBV3-2) combines with J gene TRBJ2-6; 8 bases are shared with TRBD1. The CDR3 consists of 17 residues. Trimming cost V 1 base and J 4 bases; bases outside gene matches: 6. The germline V gene has CDR1 LGHDT and CDR2 YNNKEL (reference sequence). CDR3 sequence reads: CASSQVAGGDGANVLTF. The CDR3 DNA reads TGTGCCAGCAGCCAAGTTGCAGGGGGCGACGGGGCCAACGTCCTGACTTTC.

V usage is TRBV9 and J usage is TRBJ2-3, with 11 bases identical to TRBD2. Germline-derived CDR1 and CDR2 are SGDLS and YYNGEE. The CDR3 is 17 amino acids. The V segment lost 0 bases and the J segment 6 bases; nucleotides outside the gene matches: 9. The CDR3 sequence is CASSVAALAGGVDTQYF. CDR3 sequence (DNA): TGTGCCAGCAGCGTAGCAGCCCTAGCGGGGGGTGTGGATACGCAGTATTTT.

V usage is TRBV7-2 and J usage is TRBJ2-2; D uncertain. The V gene lost 1 base and the J gene lost 4 bases, with 7 bases spanning the gap. Per germline, CDR1 SGHTA and CDR2 FQGNSA. The CDR3 is 14 residues long. CDR3 in amino acids: CASSLGLRTGELFF. CDR3 in DNA: TGTGCCAGCAGCTTAGGGTTGCGCACCGGGGAGCTGTTTTTT.

V usage is TRBV5-1 and J usage is TRBJ2-1; D possibly corresponds to TRBD1 (8 bases). Per germline, CDR1 SGHRS and CDR2 YFSETQ. V was clipped by 2 bases and J by 6 bases, with 15 bases between them. The CDR3 loop spans 15 amino acids. The CDR3 DNA sequence: TGCGCCAGCAGCTTACAGGGGGGGTTCGCCAATGAGCAGTTCTTC. Its protein product is CASSLQGGFANEQFF.

V gene TRBV19 combines with J gene TRBJ2-7; TRBD1 agrees at 8 bases. The CDR3 runs to 16 residues. The J segment lost 2 bases and the V segment lost 5 bases, leaving 11 bases of the junction unmatched. Germline values: CDR1 LNHDA, CDR2 SQIVND (reference sequence). This CDR3 is CASSGDRGNHPYEQYF. In nucleotides, the CDR3 is TGTGCCAGTAGTGGAGACAGGGGAAATCATCCCTACGAGCAGTACTTC.

V and J are TRBV5-1 and TRBJ2-3; D perhaps matches TRBD1 (5 bases). The V gene's germline CDR1 is SGHRS and CDR2 YFSETQ. CDR3 length: 15 amino acids. Trimming removed 3 bases at V and 5 bases at J, with 16 bases between. For the CDR3, the DNA is TGCGCCAGCAGCTCCCACGGGCAGGGCGGAGATACGCAGTATTTT. It yields the protein CASSSHGQGGDTQYF.

This chain connects TRBV21-1 to TRBJ2-7; the table calls TRBD1, which could not be checked here. TRBV21-1 is annotated as a pseudogene. The CDR3 is made up of 15 amino acids. CDR3 loop: CASTLGAGGDYEQYF. CDR3 DNA: TGTGCCAGCACCCTCGGGGCAGGGGGCGATTACGAGCAGTACTTC.

V and J are TRBV5-1 and TRBJ1-2; TRBD1 is a possible D gene (5 bases). This CDR3 is built from 16 residues. Germline-derived CDR1 and CDR2 are SGHRS and YFSETQ. Trimming removed 0 bases from V and 0 bases from J, with 12 bases in between. The DNA for the CDR3 is TGCGCCAGCAGCTTGGCCCCGACAGCTACTAACTATGGCTACACCTTC. It encodes CASSLAPTATNYGYTF.